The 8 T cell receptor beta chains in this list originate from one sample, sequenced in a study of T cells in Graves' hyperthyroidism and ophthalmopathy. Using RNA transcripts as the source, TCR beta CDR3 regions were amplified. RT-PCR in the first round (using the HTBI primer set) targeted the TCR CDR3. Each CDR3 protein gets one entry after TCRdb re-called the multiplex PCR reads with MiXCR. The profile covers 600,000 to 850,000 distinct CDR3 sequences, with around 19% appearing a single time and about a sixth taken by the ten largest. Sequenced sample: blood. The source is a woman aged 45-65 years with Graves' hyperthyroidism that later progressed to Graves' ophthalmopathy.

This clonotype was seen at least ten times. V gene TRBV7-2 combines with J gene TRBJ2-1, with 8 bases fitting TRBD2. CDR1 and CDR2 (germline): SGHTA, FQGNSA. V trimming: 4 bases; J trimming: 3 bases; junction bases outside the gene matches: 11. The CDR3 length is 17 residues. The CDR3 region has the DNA TGTGCCAGCAGCTCCAACCGCCCCGGGACTAGCTACAATGAGCAGTTCTTC. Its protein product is CASSSNRPGTSYNEQFF.

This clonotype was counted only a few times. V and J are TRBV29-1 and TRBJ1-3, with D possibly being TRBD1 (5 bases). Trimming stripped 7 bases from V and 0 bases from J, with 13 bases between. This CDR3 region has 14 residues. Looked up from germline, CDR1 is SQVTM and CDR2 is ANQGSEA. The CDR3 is CSDSTGLSGNTIYF. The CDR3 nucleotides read TGCAGCGATTCAACAGGCCTCTCTGGAAACACCATATATTTT.

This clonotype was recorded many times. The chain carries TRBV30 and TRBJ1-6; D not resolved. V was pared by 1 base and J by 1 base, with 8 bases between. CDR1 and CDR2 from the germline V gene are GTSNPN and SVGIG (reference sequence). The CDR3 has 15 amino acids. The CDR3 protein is CAWSAHVSYNSPLHF. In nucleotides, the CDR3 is TGTGCCTGGAGTGCGCACGTATCCTATAATTCACCCCTCCACTTT.

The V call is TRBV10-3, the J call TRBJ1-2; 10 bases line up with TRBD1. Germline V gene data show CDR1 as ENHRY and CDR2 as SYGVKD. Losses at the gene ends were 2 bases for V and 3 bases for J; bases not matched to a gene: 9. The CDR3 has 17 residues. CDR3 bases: TGTGCCATCAGTGAGGACGTGACAGGGGGCCGTGACTATGGCTACACCTTC. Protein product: CAISEDVTGGRDYGYTF.

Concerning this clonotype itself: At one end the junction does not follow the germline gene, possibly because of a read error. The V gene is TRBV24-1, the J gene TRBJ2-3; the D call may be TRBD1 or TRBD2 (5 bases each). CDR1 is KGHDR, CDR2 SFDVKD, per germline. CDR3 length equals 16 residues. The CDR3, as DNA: TGTGCCACCAGTGGTTTGGGGACCCGCGGCACAGATACGCAGTATTTT. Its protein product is CATSGLGTRGTDTQYF.

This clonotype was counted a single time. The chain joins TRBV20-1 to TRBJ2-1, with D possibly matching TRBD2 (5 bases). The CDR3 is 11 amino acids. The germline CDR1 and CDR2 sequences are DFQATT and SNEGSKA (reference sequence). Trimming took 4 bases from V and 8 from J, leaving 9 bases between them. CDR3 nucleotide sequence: TGCAGTGCTACGGAGGATGATGAGCAGTTCTTC. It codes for CSATEDDEQFF.

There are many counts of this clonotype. CDR3 nucleotide sequence: TGTGCCAGCAGCTTAGACGGGCAGGCAACGAACACCGGGGAGCTGTTTTTT. Residues: CASSLDGQATNTGELFF. V usage is TRBV11-1 and J usage is TRBJ2-2; D is unresolved. Germline V gene data show CDR1 as SGHAT and CDR2 as FQDESV (reference sequence). The CDR3 loop spans 17 amino acids. The ends were cut back, 1 base at V and 0 bases at J, with 12 bases in the middle.

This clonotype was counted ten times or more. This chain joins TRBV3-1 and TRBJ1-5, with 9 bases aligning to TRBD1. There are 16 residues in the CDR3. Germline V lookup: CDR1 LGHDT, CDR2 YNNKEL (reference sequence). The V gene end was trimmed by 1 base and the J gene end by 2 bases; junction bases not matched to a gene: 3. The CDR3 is CASSQGGQGGNQPQHF. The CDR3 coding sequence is TGTGCCAGCAGCCAAGGGGGACAGGGAGGCAATCAGCCCCAGCATTTT.